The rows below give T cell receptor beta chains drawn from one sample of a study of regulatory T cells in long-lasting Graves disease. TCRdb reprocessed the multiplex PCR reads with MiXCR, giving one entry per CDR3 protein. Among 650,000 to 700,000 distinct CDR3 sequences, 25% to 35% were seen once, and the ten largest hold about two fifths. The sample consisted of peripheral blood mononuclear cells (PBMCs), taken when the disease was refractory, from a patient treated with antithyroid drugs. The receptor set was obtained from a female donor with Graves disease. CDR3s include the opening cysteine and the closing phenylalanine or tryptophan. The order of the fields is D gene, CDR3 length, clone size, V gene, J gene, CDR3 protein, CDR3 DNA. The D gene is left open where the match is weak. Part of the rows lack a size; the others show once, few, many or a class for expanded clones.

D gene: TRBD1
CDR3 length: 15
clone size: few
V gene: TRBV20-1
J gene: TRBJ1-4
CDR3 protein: CSARESGTGVGKLFF
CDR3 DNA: TGCAGTGCTAGAGAGTCAGGGACAGGGGTGGGAAAACTGTTTTTT

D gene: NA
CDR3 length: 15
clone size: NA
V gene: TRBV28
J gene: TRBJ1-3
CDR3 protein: CASSLVRVSGNTIYF
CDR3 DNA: TGTGCCAGCAGTTTAGTTCGGGTGTCGGGAAACACCATATATTTT

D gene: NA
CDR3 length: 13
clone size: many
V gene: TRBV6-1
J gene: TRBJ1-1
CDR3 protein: CASSREVNTEAFF
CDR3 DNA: TGTGCCAGCAGTAGAGAGGTGAACACTGAAGCTTTCTTT

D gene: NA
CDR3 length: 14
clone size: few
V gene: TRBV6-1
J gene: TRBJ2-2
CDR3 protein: CASSDMWNTGELFF
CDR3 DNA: TGTGCCAGCAGTGACATGTGGAACACCGGGGAGCTGTTTTTT

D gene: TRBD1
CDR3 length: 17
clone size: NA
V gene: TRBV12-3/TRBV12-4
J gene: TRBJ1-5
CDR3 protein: CASSLGQGALDNQPQHF
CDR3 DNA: TGTGCCAGCAGTTTAGGCCAGGGGGCGTTGGACAATCAGCCCCAGCATTTT

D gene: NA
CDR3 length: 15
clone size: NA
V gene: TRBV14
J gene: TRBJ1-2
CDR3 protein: CASSQDGNRAYGYTF
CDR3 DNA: TGTGCCAGCAGCCAAGATGGCAACAGGGCCTATGGCTACACCTTC

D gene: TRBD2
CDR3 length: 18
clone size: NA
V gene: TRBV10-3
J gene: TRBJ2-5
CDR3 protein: CAISESIGLAGGRETQYF
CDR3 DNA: TGTGCCATCAGTGAGTCGATCGGACTAGCGGGAGGAAGAGAGACCCAGTACTTC

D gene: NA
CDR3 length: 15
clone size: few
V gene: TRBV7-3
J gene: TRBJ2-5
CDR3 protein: CASSFPGTRQETQYF
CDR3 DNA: TGTGCCAGCAGCTTTCCCGGGACAAGGCAAGAGACCCAGTACTTC

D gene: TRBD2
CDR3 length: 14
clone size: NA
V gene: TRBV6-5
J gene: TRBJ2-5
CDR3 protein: CASSYRGVPETQYF
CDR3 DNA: TGTGCCAGCAGTTACCGGGGGGTCCCGGAGACCCAGTACTTC

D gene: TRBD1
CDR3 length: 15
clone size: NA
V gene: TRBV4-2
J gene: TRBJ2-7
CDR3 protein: CASSRSGTGGNEQYF
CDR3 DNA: TGTGCCAGCAGCCGATCCGGGACAGGGGGAAACGAGCAGTACTTC

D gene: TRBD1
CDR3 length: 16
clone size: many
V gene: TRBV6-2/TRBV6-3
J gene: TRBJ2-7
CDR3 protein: CASSYSGPGGTLEQYF
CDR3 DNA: TGTGCCAGCAGTTATTCCGGACCAGGGGGTACGTTGGAGCAGTACTTC

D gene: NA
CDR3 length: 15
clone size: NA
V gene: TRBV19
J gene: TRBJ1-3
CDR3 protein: CASSPGPISGNTIYF
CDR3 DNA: TGTGCCAGTAGCCCGGGACCGATCTCTGGAAACACCATATATTTT

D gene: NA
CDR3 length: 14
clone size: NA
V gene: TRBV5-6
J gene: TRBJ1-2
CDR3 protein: CASGPTGGVYGYTF
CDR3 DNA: TGTGCCAGCGGACCCACAGGAGGGGTTTATGGCTACACCTTC

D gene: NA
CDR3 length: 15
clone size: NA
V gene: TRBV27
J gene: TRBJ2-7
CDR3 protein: CASSLGAGASYEQYF
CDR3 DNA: TGTGCCAGCAGTTTGGGGGCGGGAGCTAGCTACGAGCAGTACTTC

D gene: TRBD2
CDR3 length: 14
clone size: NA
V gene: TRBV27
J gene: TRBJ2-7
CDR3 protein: CARGEASGKGEQYF
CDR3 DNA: TGTGCCAGGGGGGAGGCTAGCGGGAAAGGCGAGCAGTACTTC

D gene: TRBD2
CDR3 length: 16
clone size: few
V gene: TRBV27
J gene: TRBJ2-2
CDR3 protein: CASSLASGRATGELFF
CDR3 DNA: TGTGCCAGCAGTCTTGCTAGCGGGAGGGCCACCGGGGAGCTGTTTTTT

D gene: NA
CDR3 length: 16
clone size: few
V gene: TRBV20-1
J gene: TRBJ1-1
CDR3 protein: CSARDSPRGMNTEAFF
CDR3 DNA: TGCAGTGCTAGAGATAGTCCCAGGGGCATGAACACTGAAGCTTTCTTT

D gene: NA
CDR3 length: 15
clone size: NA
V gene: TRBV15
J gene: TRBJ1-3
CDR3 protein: CATSREDSSGNTIYF
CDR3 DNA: TGTGCCACCAGCAGAGAGGACAGCTCTGGAAACACCATATATTTT

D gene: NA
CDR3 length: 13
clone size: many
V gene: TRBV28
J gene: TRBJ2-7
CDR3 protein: CASSSVARGEQYF
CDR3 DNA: TGTGCCAGCAGTTCCGTGGCCCGGGGCGAGCAGTACTTC

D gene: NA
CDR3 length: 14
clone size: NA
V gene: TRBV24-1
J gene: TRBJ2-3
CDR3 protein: CATSDATVRDTQYF
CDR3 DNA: TGTGCCACCAGTGATGCAACAGTTAGAGATACGCAGTATTTT

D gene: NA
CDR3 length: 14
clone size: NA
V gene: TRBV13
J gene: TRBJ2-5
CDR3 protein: CASSFYTNKETQYF
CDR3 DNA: TGTGCCAGCAGCTTCTACACCAACAAAGAGACCCAGTACTTC

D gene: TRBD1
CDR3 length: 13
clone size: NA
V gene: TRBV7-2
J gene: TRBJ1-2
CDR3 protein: CASSTRTGHGYTF
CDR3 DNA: TGTGCCAGCAGCACCAGGACAGGGCATGGCTACACCTTC

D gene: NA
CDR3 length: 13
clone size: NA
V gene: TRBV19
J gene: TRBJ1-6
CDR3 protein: CASRVYRDSPLHF
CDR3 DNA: TGTGCCAGTAGAGTCTACAGGGATTCACCCCTCCACTTT

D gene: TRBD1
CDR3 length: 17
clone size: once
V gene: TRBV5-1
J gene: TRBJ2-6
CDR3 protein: CASRARQGTSGANVLTF
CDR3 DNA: TGCGCCAGCAGGGCACGACAGGGGACCTCTGGGGCCAACGTCCTGACTTTC

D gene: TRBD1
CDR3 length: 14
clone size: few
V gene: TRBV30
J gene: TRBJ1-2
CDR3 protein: CAWSQGGGAGGYTF
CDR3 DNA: TGTGCCTGGAGTCAAGGAGGGGGCGCTGGTGGCTACACCTTC

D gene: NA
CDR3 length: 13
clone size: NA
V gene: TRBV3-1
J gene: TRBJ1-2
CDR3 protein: CASSQDAGRKTVF
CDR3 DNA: TGTGCCAGCAGCCAAGATGCCGGCAGAAAAACGGTCTTC

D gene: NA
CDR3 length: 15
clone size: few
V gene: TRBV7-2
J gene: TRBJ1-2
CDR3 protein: CASSLEQGWDYGYTF
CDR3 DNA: TGTGCCAGCAGCTTAGAGCAGGGATGGGACTATGGCTACACCTTC

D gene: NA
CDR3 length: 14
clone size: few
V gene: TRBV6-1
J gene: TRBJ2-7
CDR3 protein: CASRRAGTSYEQYF
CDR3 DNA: TGTGCCAGCAGGCGGGCAGGGACCTCCTACGAGCAGTACTTC

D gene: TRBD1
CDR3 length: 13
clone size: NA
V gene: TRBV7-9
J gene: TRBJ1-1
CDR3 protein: CASRQTGATEAFF
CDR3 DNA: TGTGCCAGCAGACAGACAGGGGCCACTGAAGCTTTCTTT

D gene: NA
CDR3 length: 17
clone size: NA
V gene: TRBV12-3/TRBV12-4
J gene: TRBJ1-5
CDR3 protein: CASSLDPGGIGNQPQHF
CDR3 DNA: TGTGCCAGCAGTTTAGATCCTGGGGGCATTGGAAATCAGCCCCAGCATTTT

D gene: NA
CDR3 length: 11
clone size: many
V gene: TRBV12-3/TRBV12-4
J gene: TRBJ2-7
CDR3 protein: CASSFLVEQYF
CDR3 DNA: TGTGCCAGCAGTTTCCTGGTCGAGCAGTACTTC

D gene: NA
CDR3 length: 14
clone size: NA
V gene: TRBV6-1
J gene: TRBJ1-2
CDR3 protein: CASSPAVPFNGYTF
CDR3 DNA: TGTGCCAGCAGTCCGGCGGTGCCTTTCAATGGCTACACCTTC

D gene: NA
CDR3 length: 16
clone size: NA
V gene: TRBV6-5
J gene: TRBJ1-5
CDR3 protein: CASSYSSPGQHQPQHF
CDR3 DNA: TGTGCCAGCAGTTACTCAAGCCCGGGACAACATCAGCCCCAGCATTTT

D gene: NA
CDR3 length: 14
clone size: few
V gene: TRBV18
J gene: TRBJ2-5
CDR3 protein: CASSRGRVRETQYF
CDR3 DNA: TGTGCCAGCTCACGCGGCAGGGTACGGGAGACCCAGTACTTC

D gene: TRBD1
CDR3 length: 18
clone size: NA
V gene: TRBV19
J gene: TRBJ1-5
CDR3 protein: CASSTDRDRGARNQPQHF
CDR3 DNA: TGTGCCAGTAGTACCGACCGGGACAGGGGAGCGCGCAATCAGCCCCAGCATTTT

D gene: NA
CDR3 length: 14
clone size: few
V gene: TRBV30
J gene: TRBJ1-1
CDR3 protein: CAWSGGRPGAEAFF
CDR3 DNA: TGTGCCTGGAGTGGAGGACGACCTGGGGCTGAAGCTTTCTTT

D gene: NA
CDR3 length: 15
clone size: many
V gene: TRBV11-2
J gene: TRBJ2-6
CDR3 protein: CASSLGSSGANVLTF
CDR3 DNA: TGTGCCAGCAGCTTAGGATCTTCTGGGGCCAACGTCCTGACTTTC

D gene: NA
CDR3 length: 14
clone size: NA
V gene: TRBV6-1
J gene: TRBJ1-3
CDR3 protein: CASSPQRERNTIYF
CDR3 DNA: TGTGCCAGCAGTCCCCAGCGGGAGAGAAACACCATATATTTT

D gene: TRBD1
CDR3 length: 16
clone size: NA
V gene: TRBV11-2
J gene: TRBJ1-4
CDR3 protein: CASSFGQGVTNEKLFF
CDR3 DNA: TGTGCCAGCAGCTTCGGACAGGGGGTCACTAATGAAAAACTGTTTTTT

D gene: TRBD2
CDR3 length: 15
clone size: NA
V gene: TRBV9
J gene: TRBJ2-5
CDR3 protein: CASSAGLAGSETQYF
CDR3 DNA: TGTGCCAGCAGCGCGGGACTAGCGGGATCAGAGACCCAGTACTTC

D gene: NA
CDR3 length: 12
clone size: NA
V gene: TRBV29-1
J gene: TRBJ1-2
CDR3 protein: CSVGGGAGGYTF
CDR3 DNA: TGCAGCGTAGGCGGCGGAGCGGGTGGCTACACCTTC

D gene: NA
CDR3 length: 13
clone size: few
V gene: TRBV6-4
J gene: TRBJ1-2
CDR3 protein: CASSESGTHGYTF
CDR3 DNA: TGTGCCAGCAGTGAATCCGGGACACATGGCTACACCTTC

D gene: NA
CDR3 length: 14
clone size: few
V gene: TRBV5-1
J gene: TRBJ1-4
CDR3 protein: CASSPLGQTEKLFF
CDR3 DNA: TGCGCCAGCAGCCCCCTTGGACAGACTGAAAAACTGTTTTTT

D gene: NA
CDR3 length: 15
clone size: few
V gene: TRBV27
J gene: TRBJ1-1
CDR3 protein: CASSLWGSVGTEAFF
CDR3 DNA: TGTGCCAGCAGTTTATGGGGCAGTGTCGGGACTGAAGCTTTCTTT

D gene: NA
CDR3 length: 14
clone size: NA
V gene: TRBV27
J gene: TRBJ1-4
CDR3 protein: CASSPWDPNEKLFF
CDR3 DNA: TGTGCCAGCAGCCCCTGGGACCCTAATGAAAAACTGTTTTTT

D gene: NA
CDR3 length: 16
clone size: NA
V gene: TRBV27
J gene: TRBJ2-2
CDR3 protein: CASSRLTPANTGELFF
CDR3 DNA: TGTGCCAGCAGCAGATTGACACCGGCGAACACCGGGGAGCTGTTTTTT

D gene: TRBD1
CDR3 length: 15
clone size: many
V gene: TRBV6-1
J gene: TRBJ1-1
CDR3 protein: CASSMNRGVSTEAFF
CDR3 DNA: TGTGCCAGCAGTATGAACAGGGGCGTGAGCACTGAAGCTTTCTTT

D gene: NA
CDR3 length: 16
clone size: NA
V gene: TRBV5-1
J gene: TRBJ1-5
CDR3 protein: CASSLGLGDSNQPQHF
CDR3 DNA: TGCGCCAGCAGCTTGGGGTTGGGGGATAGCAATCAGCCCCAGCATTTT

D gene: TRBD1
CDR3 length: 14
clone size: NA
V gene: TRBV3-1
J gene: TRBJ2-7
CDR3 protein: CASSPGTGGRSRYF
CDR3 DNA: TGTGCCAGCAGCCCCGGGACAGGCGGAAGGAGTAGGTACTTC

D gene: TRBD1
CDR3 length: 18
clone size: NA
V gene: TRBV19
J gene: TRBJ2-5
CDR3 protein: CASSIRRQGGSYQETQYF
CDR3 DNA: TGTGCCAGTAGTATACGACGACAGGGGGGATCGTACCAAGAGACCCAGTACTTC

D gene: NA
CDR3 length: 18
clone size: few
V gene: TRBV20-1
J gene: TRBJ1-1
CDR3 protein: CSARGGRQNWGMNTEAFF
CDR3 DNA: TGCAGTGCTAGAGGAGGACGACAGAACTGGGGTATGAACACTGAAGCTTTCTTT

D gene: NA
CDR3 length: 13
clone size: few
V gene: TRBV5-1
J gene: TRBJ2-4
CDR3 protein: CASSPRGFNIQYF
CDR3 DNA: TGCGCCAGCAGCCCGAGGGGGTTTAACATTCAGTACTTC